This entry lists 32 T cell receptor beta chains sequenced from one sample in a study of radiotherapy plus CTLA-4 blockade in lung cancer. Generated by immunoSEQ multiplex PCR, the TCRdb table keeps only in-frame clones and is missing some. Of about 53,000 clones in the sample, about 88% were seen once. The sample here was peripheral blood, taken from a patient treated with radiotherapy plus ipilimumab. The receptors shown here come from a human donor with non-small cell lung cancer whose response to radiotherapy plus ipilimumab could not be evaluated.

This clone has just a few counts. This chain links TRBV6-6 with TRBJ1-5, with a weak D call TRBD1 (5 bases). CDR1 is MNHNY, CDR2 SVGAGI, per germline (reference sequence). Trimming removed 8 bases at V and 5 bases at J, with 10 bases between. CDR3 length equals 12 residues. DNA for the CDR3: TGTGCCAGCGGGGCAATACATCAGCCCCAGCATTTT. It encodes CASGAIHQPQHF.

This sequence joins TRBV9 and TRBJ1-3; D is possibly TRBD1 (6 bases). This CDR3 region has 17 residues. The V gene's germline CDR1 is SGDLS and CDR2 YYNGEE. V was clipped by 3 bases and J by 2 bases, with 18 bases between them. The CDR3 nucleotides are TGTGCCAGCAGCGCTGCTTTTCCACGGACAGCTGGAAACACCATATATTTT. Amino acid sequence: CASSAAFPRTAGNTIYF.

The rearrangement uses TRBV29-1 and TRBJ1-4; D perhaps matches TRBD1 (6 bases). Trimming removed 3 bases at V and 8 bases at J, with 16 bases between. CDR3 length: 14 residues. The germline V gene has CDR1 SQVTM and CDR2 ANQGSEA. The CDR3 DNA reads TGCAGCGTTGACCCTATTGGACAGTCGGAAAAACTGTTTTTT. Translated: CSVDPIGQSEKLFF.

The rearrangement uses TRBV18 and TRBJ1-2; 10 bases fit TRBD1. Germline V gives CDR1 KGHSH, CDR2 LQKENI. Unmatched junction bases numbered 4, after V lost 3 bases and J lost 3 bases. This CDR3 comprises 15 residues. CDR3 DNA: TGTGCCAGCTCACCCTGGACAGGGGGAGACTATGGCTACACCTTC. Translating it yields CASSPWTGGDYGYTF. Variable domain in full (rest from reference TRBV18 and TRBJ1-2): NAGVMQNPRHLVRRRGQEARLRCSPMKGHSHVYWYRQLPEEGLKFMVYLQKENIIDESGMPKERFSAEFPKEGPSILRIQQVVRGDSAAYFCASSPWTGGDYGYTFGSGTRLTVV.

CDR3 sequence: CASSREGHSGNTIYF. Written as DNA, the CDR3 is TGTGCCAGCAGCAGGGAGGGGCACTCTGGAAACACCATATATTTT. The chain links TRBV28 to TRBJ1-3; D may be TRBD1 (5 bases). This CDR3 contains 15 residues. V gave up 6 bases and J gave up 0 bases, with 12 bases separating them. Germline-derived CDR1 and CDR2 are MDHEN and SYDVKM.

This chain uses TRBV29-1 with TRBJ2-1; TRBD2 is a possible D gene (6 bases). Germline loops: CDR1 SQVTM, CDR2 ANQGSEA. CDR3 size: 10 residues. Trimming pared 4 bases from V and 9 bases from J, leaving 7 bases between. This CDR3 is CSVAGVEQFF. The CDR3, as DNA: TGCAGCGTTGCGGGGGTTGAGCAGTTCTTC.

This chain connects TRBV27 to TRBJ2-2, with 8 bases fitting TRBD2. Trimming took 9 bases from V and 2 from J; bases not matched to a gene: 5. Germline V gives CDR1 MNHEY, CDR2 SMNVEV (reference sequence). The CDR3 totals 14 residues. In nucleotides, the CDR3 is TGTGCCAGTAACAGCGGGAGCAACACCGGGGAGCTGTTTTTT. Amino acids: CASNSGSNTGELFF.

The V and J genes are TRBV9 and TRBJ1-3; perhaps TRBD1 as D (6 bases). Trimming stripped 3 bases from V and 4 bases from J, with 11 bases between. This CDR3 region has 14 residues. Per germline, CDR1 SGDLS and CDR2 YYNGEE. CDR3 DNA: TGTGCCAGCAGCGGTGGACAGACGGGAAACACCATATATTTT. Translated, it gives CASSGGQTGNTIYF.

V gene TRBV10-3 combines with J gene TRBJ2-2, with a weak D call TRBD1 (6 bases). The length of the CDR3 is 17 residues. Trimming shortened V by 6 bases and J by 3 bases, and 20 bases separated the two germline ends. Germline V CDR1 and CDR2: ENHRY, SYGVKD. The CDR3 region is CAIRDSLAGDDTGELFF. CDR3 coding DNA: TGTGCCATCAGGGACAGTTTGGCCGGGGATGACACCGGGGAGCTGTTTTTT.

This clone has only a few counts. V usage is TRBV30 and J usage is TRBJ1-2; TRBD1 matches at 10 bases. Germline trimming cut 4 bases from V and 3 bases from J; bases unmatched to any gene: 5. This CDR3 spans 14 amino acids. Germline assignment: CDR1 GTSNPN and CDR2 SVGIG (reference sequence). CDR3 residues: CAWTQTGGDYGYTF. The CDR3 region has the DNA TGTGCCTGGACCCAGACAGGGGGCGACTATGGCTACACCTTC.

This chain uses TRBV9 with TRBJ2-2; 7 bases match TRBD2. Germline V gene sequence: CDR1 SGDLS, CDR2 YYNGEE. The V and J ends lost 4 bases and 3 bases, in that order; junction bases with no gene match: 12. This CDR3 is built from 17 residues. The CDR3 reads CASSPSLRLAYTGELFF. The CDR3 DNA reads TGTGCCAGCAGCCCTTCGTTGAGACTAGCCTACACCGGGGAGCTGTTTTTT. Full variable domain (rest looked up from reference TRBV9 and TRBJ2-2): DSGVTQTPKHLITATGQRVTLRCSPRSGDLSVYWYQQSLDQGLQFLIQYYNGEERAKGNILERFSAQQFPDLHSELNLSSLELGDSALYFCASSPSLRLAYTGELFFGEGSRLTVL.

The CDR3 spells CASSKGDRSNEKLFF. The DNA for the CDR3 is TGTGCCAGCAGCAAAGGGGACAGGTCTAATGAAAAACTGTTTTTT. J is TRBJ1-4 and V is TRBV6-5; 8 bases fit TRBD1. Germline values: CDR1 MNHEY, CDR2 SVGAGI. The junction had 6 bases not matched to a gene; V was cut back by 6 bases and J by 3 bases. The CDR3 covers 15 residues.

The rearrangement joins TRBV14 to TRBJ2-7, with TRBD1 matching 10 bases. V trimming: 4 bases; J trimming: 3 bases; junction bases outside the gene matches: 6. CDR3 size: 15 residues. CDR1 and CDR2 (germline): SGHDN, FVKESK. The CDR3 protein is CASSRAGTGVYEQYF. Here the CDR3 DNA reads TGTGCCAGCAGCCGCGCCGGGACAGGGGTCTACGAGCAGTACTTC.

The CDR3 loop is CAGGGGGPGETQYF. Here the CDR3 DNA reads TGCGCCGGAGGTGGCGGGGGTCCAGGAGAGACCCAGTACTTC. The rearrangement links TRBV5-1 to TRBJ2-5; TRBD2 matches at 7 bases. CDR1 is SGHRS, CDR2 YFSETQ, per germline. The CDR3 runs 14 residues. V lost 10 bases and J lost 4; bases outside the gene matches: 13. The variable domain in full, with the rest retrieved from reference TRBV5-1 and TRBJ2-5, is KAGVTQTPRYLIKTRGQQVTLSCSPISGHRSVSWYQQTPGQGLQFLFEYFSETQRNKGNFPGRFSGRQFSNSRSEMNVSTLELGDSALYLCAGGGGGPGETQYFGPGTRLLVL.

The V call is TRBV5-1, the J call TRBJ2-3; no firm D call. The CDR3 runs to 14 residues. Trimming removed 2 bases at V and 2 bases at J, with 9 bases between. CDR1 and CDR2 from the germline V gene are SGHRS and YFSETQ. For the CDR3, the DNA is TGCGCCAGCAGCTTCTTTCCGGTCACAGATACGCAGTATTTT. It encodes CASSFFPVTDTQYF. Full variable domain (outside the CDR3, taken from reference TRBV5-1 and TRBJ2-3): KAGVTQTPRYLIKTRGQQVTLSCSPISGHRSVSWYQQTPGQGLQFLFEYFSETQRNKGNFPGRFSGRQFSNSRSEMNVSTLELGDSALYLCASSFFPVTDTQYFGPGTRLTVL.

This sequence joins TRBV9 and TRBJ2-7; D unresolved. This CDR3 is built from 15 residues. V was clipped by 4 bases and J by 4 bases, with 18 bases between them. Germline V gene sequence: CDR1 SGDLS, CDR2 YYNGEE. The CDR3 is CASSREEGHRYEQYF. For the CDR3, the DNA is TGTGCCAGCAGCCGCGAGGAAGGCCATCGTTACGAGCAGTACTTC.

The chain is built from TRBV27 and TRBJ2-1; D is uncertain. This CDR3 has 15 residues. V lost 4 bases and J lost 4, with 14 bases in between. Germline CDR1 MNHEY, CDR2 SMNVEV (reference sequence). The CDR3 sequence: CASSWYSDSYNEQFF. The CDR3 region has the DNA TGTGCCAGCAGTTGGTACAGTGATTCTTACAATGAGCAGTTCTTC.

This clone was seen a handful of times. This chain links TRBV19 with TRBJ2-1; TRBD2 is a possible D gene (6 bases). The CDR3 contains 14 residues. Germline-derived CDR1 and CDR2 are LNHDA and SQIVND (reference sequence). The germline V and J ends were trimmed by 3 bases and 7 bases, with 13 bases remaining between them. CDR3 sequence reads: CASSIRESRNEQFF. The CDR3, as DNA: TGTGCCAGTAGTATCCGGGAGTCAAGGAATGAGCAGTTCTTC.

The table lists this clone with a few counts. The chain has TRBV6-6 and TRBJ1-4; D may be TRBD1 (5 bases). CDR1 and CDR2 from the germline V gene are MNHNY and SVGAGI (reference sequence). Trimming cost V 6 bases and J 2 bases, with 16 bases left between them. There are 16 residues in the CDR3. The CDR3 reads CASSSSRVWTNEKLFF. The CDR3 nucleotides read TGTGCCAGCAGCTCCTCCAGGGTTTGGACTAATGAAAAACTGTTTTTT.

This rearrangement joins TRBV5-1 to TRBJ1-6; D is perhaps TRBD1 (6 bases). The V gene lost 3 bases and the J gene lost 7 bases, with 17 bases spanning the gap. The CDR3 runs 16 residues. Germline CDR1 reads SGHRS; CDR2 reads YFSETQ. CDR3 sequence (DNA): TGCGCCAGCAGCTCCACCGCAGGGGTCCGGAATTCACCCCTCCACTTT. Translated: CASSSTAGVRNSPLHF.

The gene calls are TRBV9 and TRBJ2-7, with 12 bases fitting TRBD2. The CDR3 runs to 14 residues. The V and J ends lost 7 bases and 4 bases, in that order; junction bases with no gene match: 6. Germline CDR1 SGDLS, CDR2 YYNGEE. The chain's CDR3 is CASGQGLAGYEQYF. The CDR3 nucleotides are TGTGCCAGCGGACAAGGACTAGCGGGATACGAGCAGTACTTC.

This clone was seen only once. The chain joins TRBV7-9 to TRBJ1-1; D is possibly TRBD1 (5 bases). Per the germline V gene, CDR1 is SEHNR and CDR2 is FQNEAQ (reference sequence). This CDR3 has 15 residues. The V end was cut by 2 bases, the J end by 0 bases, with 10 bases between. This CDR3 reads CASSLFSGMNTEAFF. In DNA, the CDR3 is TGTGCCAGCAGCTTATTCTCAGGGATGAACACTGAAGCTTTCTTT. Variable domain in full (rest from reference TRBV7-9 and TRBJ1-1): DTGVSQNPRHKITKRGQNVTFRCDPISEHNRLYWYRQTLGQGPEFLTYFQNEAQLEKSRLLSDRFSAERPKGSFSTLEIQRTEQGDSAMYLCASSLFSGMNTEAFFGQGTRLTVV.

This chain connects TRBV10-3 to TRBJ1-5; no firm D call. The germline V gene encodes CDR1 ENHRY and CDR2 SYGVKD. CDR3 length: 14 residues. V lost 0 bases to trimming and J lost 7 bases, with 10 bases between them. This CDR3 is CAISESRGGQPQHF. DNA of the CDR3: TGTGCCATCAGTGAGTCACGGGGAGGGCAGCCCCAGCATTTT.

The genes are TRBV28 and TRBJ2-1; possibly TRBD1 for D (6 bases). Germline V gene data show CDR1 as MDHEN and CDR2 as SYDVKM. V was cut by 2 bases and J by 2 bases, with 16 bases left in between. The CDR3 has 17 residues. CDR3 DNA sequence: TGTGCCAGCAGTTTAAATTTTCTGACAGGCCCCTACAATGAGCAGTTCTTC. This translates into CASSLNFLTGPYNEQFF.

The gene calls are TRBV27 and TRBJ2-3, with 7 bases fitting TRBD1. The germline V gene encodes CDR1 MNHEY and CDR2 SMNVEV (reference sequence). The CDR3 loop spans 13 amino acids. Germline trimming cut 2 bases from V and 4 bases from J; bases unmatched to any gene: 0. The chain's CDR3 is CASSLQGADTQYF. CDR3 bases: TGTGCCAGCAGTTTACAGGGGGCAGATACGCAGTATTTT.

The chain carries TRBV19 and TRBJ2-2; D uncertain. CDR1 LNHDA and CDR2 SQIVND come from the germline V gene (reference sequence). The V and J ends lost 3 bases and 0 bases respectively, with 5 bases between them. The CDR3 has 14 amino acids. DNA for the CDR3: TGTGCCAGTAGTATCGCAGCGAACACCGGGGAGCTGTTTTTT. Translated, it gives CASSIAANTGELFF.

The rearrangement links TRBV28 to TRBJ1-5; D is unresolved. The CDR3 runs 14 residues. Between the trimmed V and J ends, which lost 3 bases and 6 bases, there was a span of 12 bases. Looked up from germline, CDR1 is MDHEN and CDR2 is SYDVKM. CDR3 DNA: TGTGCCAGCAGTTTCGATACCCCGGGTCAGCCCCAGCATTTT. The encoded protein is CASSFDTPGQPQHF.

This chain links TRBV6-5 with TRBJ1-5; a possible D gene is TRBD1 (5 bases). Looked up from germline, CDR1 is MNHEY and CDR2 is SVGAGI. Trimming removed 6 bases at V and 3 bases at J, with 12 bases between. This CDR3 comprises 14 residues. The CDR3 nucleotides are TGTGCCAGCAGGATAGACAGCATCAATCAGCCCCAGCATTTT. Translated: CASRIDSINQPQHF.

This chain uses TRBV19 with TRBJ2-5; D is possibly TRBD1 (6 bases). The CDR3 loop spans 13 amino acids. V was pared by 6 bases and J by 3 bases, with 11 bases between. Per germline, CDR1 LNHDA and CDR2 SQIVND (reference sequence). The CDR3 sequence is CASRRQDEETQYF. CDR3 nucleotides: TGTGCCAGTAGGCGACAGGACGAAGAGACCCAGTACTTC.

This clone was seen once. The CDR3 loop reads CASGAYNEQFF. CDR3 DNA sequence: TGTGCCAGCGGGGCCTACAATGAGCAGTTCTTC. V is TRBV19 and J is TRBJ2-1, with a weak D call TRBD2 (5 bases). V was cut by 9 bases and J by 2 bases, with 5 bases left in between. The CDR3 consists of 11 residues. Germline-derived CDR1 and CDR2 are LNHDA and SQIVND (reference sequence).

V is TRBV27 and J is TRBJ1-1, with D unclear. CDR1 and CDR2 (germline): MNHEY, SMNVEV (reference sequence). V gave up 0 bases and J gave up 2 bases, with 16 bases separating them. The CDR3 runs 17 residues. This CDR3 is CASSLSPLFPPNTEAFF. CDR3 coding DNA: TGTGCCAGCAGTTTATCTCCACTTTTTCCACCCAACACTGAAGCTTTCTTT.

This chain joins TRBV2 and TRBJ1-1; D call uncertain. Trimming left V 6 bases short and J 1 base short, with 9 bases between. Germline values: CDR1 SNHLY, CDR2 FYNNEI. This CDR3 comprises 13 residues. CDR3 bases: TGTGCCAGCAGGGATACAGAGAACACTGAAGCTTTCTTT. It codes for CASRDTENTEAFF.